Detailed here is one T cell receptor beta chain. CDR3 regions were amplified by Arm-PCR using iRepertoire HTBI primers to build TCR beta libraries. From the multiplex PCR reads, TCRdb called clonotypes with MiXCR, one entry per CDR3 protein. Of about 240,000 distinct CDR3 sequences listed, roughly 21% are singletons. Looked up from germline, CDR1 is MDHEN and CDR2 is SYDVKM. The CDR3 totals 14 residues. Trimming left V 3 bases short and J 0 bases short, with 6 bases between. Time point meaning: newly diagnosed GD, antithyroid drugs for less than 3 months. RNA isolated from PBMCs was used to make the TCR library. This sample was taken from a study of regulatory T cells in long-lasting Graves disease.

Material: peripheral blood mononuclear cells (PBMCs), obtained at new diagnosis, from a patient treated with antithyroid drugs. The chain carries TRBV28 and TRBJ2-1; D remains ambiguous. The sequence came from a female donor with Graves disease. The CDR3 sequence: CASSFHSSYNEQFF. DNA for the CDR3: TGTGCCAGCAGTTTCCATAGCTCCTACAATGAGCAGTTCTTC.